Presented here are 20 T cell receptor beta chains from one specimen sequenced in a study of T cells in Graves' hyperthyroidism and ophthalmopathy. TCR beta CDR3 sequences were amplified from RNA transcripts. The primer set for the first-round RT-PCR of the TCR CDR3 was HTBI. TCRdb called the multiplex PCR reads again in MiXCR, with one record for every CDR3 protein. The profile covers roughly 500,000 distinct CDR3 sequences, with roughly 14% appearing a single time and roughly 6.2% taken by the ten largest. Sequenced input: blood. These receptors were taken from a woman aged 25 to 39 with Graves' hyperthyroidism that later progressed to Graves' ophthalmopathy.

In its sample, this clonotype was seen once. The CDR3 coding sequence is TGTGCCAGCAGTGAATATGGGAGATTGAATCGCCCTGAAGCTTTCTTT. Protein: CASSEYGRLNRPEAFF. The chain couples TRBV6-1 to TRBJ1-1; D unclear. V lost 2 bases and J 6 bases, leaving 19 bases between the germline ends. The CDR3 consists of 16 residues. Germline V lookup: CDR1 MNHNS, CDR2 SASEGT.

In this sample, this clonotype turned up many times. The chain recombines TRBV6-5 with TRBJ1-6; D is undetermined. This CDR3 has 12 amino acids. The V and J ends lost 0 bases and 10 bases respectively, with 4 bases between them. Germline CDR1 MNHEY, CDR2 SVGAGI. CDR3 nucleotide sequence: TGTGCCAGCAGTTACTCAGACTCACCCCTCCACTTT. This translates into CASSYSDSPLHF.

This clonotype has a count of ten or more. The chain recombines TRBV28 with TRBJ1-3; no clear D. Germline V gene sequence: CDR1 MDHEN, CDR2 SYDVKM. This CDR3 has 15 amino acids. With 5 bases removed from V and 0 bases from J, the gap between germline ends came to 11 bases. The CDR3 spells CASSPTRTSGNTIYF. CDR3 nucleotide sequence: TGTGCCAGCAGTCCGACGCGGACCTCTGGAAACACCATATATTTT.

This clonotype was recorded at least ten times. The chain employs TRBV19 and TRBJ2-7, with 10 bases identical to TRBD1. The CDR3 is made up of 13 amino acids. V was pared by 4 bases and J by 5 bases, with 2 bases of the junction left unmatched. Germline V gene sequence: CDR1 LNHDA, CDR2 SQIVND (reference sequence). The CDR3 coding sequence is TGTGCCAGTAGTAGACAGGGGGCTGACGAGCAGTACTTC. It specifies CASSRQGADEQYF.

The chain is built from TRBV20-1 and TRBJ2-7; 8 bases align to TRBD2. The CDR3 is 13 residues long. Unmatched junction bases numbered 7, after V lost 5 bases and J lost 4 bases. Germline V gene lookup returns CDR1 DFQATT and CDR2 SNEGSKA (reference sequence). CDR3 bases: TGCAGTGCTCACCTAGCGGGCCATTACGAGCAGTACTTC. Its translation: CSAHLAGHYEQYF.

Of note for this clonotype: This may arise from a read error, as a much more abundant clone is one base away. The chain joins TRBV19 to TRBJ2-5; 8 bases match TRBD2. The CDR3 extends over 14 amino acids. Germline assignment: CDR1 LNHDA and CDR2 SQIVND (reference sequence). CDR3 sequence reads: CAGSTLAGGETQYF. DNA of the CDR3: TGTGCCGGTAGTACTCTAGCGGGTGGGGAGACCCAGTACTTC.

The chain is built from TRBV4-3 and TRBJ2-1; weak D call: TRBD1 (5 bases). The CDR3 length is 14 residues. V shed 3 bases and J shed 12 bases, with 18 bases lying between them. Per germline, CDR1 LGHNA and CDR2 YSLEER. CDR3 amino acids: CASSHDSQREVQFF. Here the CDR3 DNA reads TGCGCCAGCAGCCATGACAGCCAGAGAGAGGTGCAGTTCTTC.

The chain joins TRBV4-1 to TRBJ2-4, with unresolved D. V was trimmed by 3 bases and J by 2 bases, leaving 17 bases between them. The CDR3 contains 17 residues. The germline gives CDR1 MGHRA, CDR2 YSYEKL. In DNA, the CDR3 is TGCGCCAGCAGCCAGCCGAAGGATGGGGTTTCCAAAAACATTCAGTACTTC. Translating gives CASSQPKDGVSKNIQYF.

This clonotype was recorded many times. The rearrangement joins TRBV28 to TRBJ2-3; 7 nucleotides agree with TRBD2. With 1 base clipped from V and 1 base from J, the junction kept 8 bases outside the gene matches. The CDR3 sequence is 17 residues long. Germline V lookup: CDR1 MDHEN, CDR2 SYDVKM. The DNA of the CDR3 is TGTGCCAGCAGTTTATTGGGCGGGAGAATAGGCACAGATACGCAGTATTTT. Translating gives CASSLLGGRIGTDTQYF.

This chain connects TRBV11-2 to TRBJ2-1, with 8 bases that match TRBD1. Germline V CDR1 and CDR2: SGHAT, FQNNGV. V shed 1 base and J 3 bases; nucleotides not matched to a gene: 14. This CDR3 has 19 amino acids. The CDR3: CASSLVFWGQGALYNEQFF. CDR3 in DNA: TGTGCCAGCAGCTTAGTCTTCTGGGGCCAGGGGGCCCTCTACAATGAGCAGTTCTTC.

This clonotype was detected only a few times. DNA for the CDR3: TGTGCCAGTAGTATCCCCGGGAGTGGGGATACGCAGTATTTT. It is translated as CASSIPGSGDTQYF. The chain employs TRBV19 and TRBJ2-3, with TRBD2 as a possible D gene (6 bases). There are 14 residues in the CDR3. The V gene's germline CDR1 is LNHDA and CDR2 SQIVND (reference sequence). V was trimmed by 3 bases and J by 6 bases, leaving 13 bases between them. The full variable domain, completed using reference TRBV19 and TRBJ2-3, is DGGITQSPKYLFRKEGQNVTLSCEQNLNHDAMYWYRQDPGQGLRLIYYSQIVNDFQKGDIAEGYSVSREKKESFPLTVTSAQKNPTAFYLCASSIPGSGDTQYFGPGTRLTVL.

The V gene is TRBV4-3, the J gene TRBJ2-5, with 9 bases matching TRBD2. The V and J ends lost 1 base and 5 bases, in that order; junction bases with no gene match: 8. This CDR3 region has 16 residues. Germline CDR1 LGHNA, CDR2 YSLEER. Written as DNA, the CDR3 is TGCGCCAGCAGCCAAGGGAATAGCGGGAGCGCGGAGACCCAGTACTTC. The encoded protein is CASSQGNSGSAETQYF.

V is TRBV7-8 and J is TRBJ2-7; 11 positions match TRBD2. Trimming removed 1 base from V and 0 bases from J; junction bases left unmatched: 5. Germline values: CDR1 SGHVS, CDR2 FQNEAQ. The CDR3 covers 17 residues. The CDR3 reads CASSLGLAGGVSYEQYF. CDR3 nucleotides: TGTGCCAGCAGCTTAGGCCTAGCGGGGGGTGTCTCCTACGAGCAGTACTTC.

This clonotype was detected many times. The V call is TRBV29-1, the J call TRBJ2-1; D call uncertain. V shed 6 bases and J shed 0 bases, with 9 bases lying between them. Germline assignment: CDR1 SQVTM and CDR2 ANQGSEA. The CDR3 loop spans 13 amino acids. The CDR3: CSVVSLSYNEQFF. The CDR3 DNA is TGCAGCGTGGTTAGCCTCTCCTACAATGAGCAGTTCTTC.

This clonotype has ten or more counts. This CDR3 is CASSLRLGSGELFF. The CDR3 DNA sequence: TGTGCCAGCAGCTTGCGACTTGGTAGCGGGGAGCTGTTTTTT. The chain couples TRBV5-8 to TRBJ2-2; no firm D call. Germline lookup yields CDR1 SGHTS and CDR2 YDEGEE. Trimming stripped 1 base from V and 7 bases from J, with 11 bases between. The CDR3 covers 14 residues.

The chain has TRBV7-2 and TRBJ2-1; TRBD1 matches at 10 bases. Germline V gives CDR1 SGHTA, CDR2 FQGNSA. With V trimmed by 3 bases and J by 7 bases, 6 bases remained unmatched. CDR3 length: 15 residues. Written as DNA, the CDR3 is TGTGCCAGCAGCTTCAGGACAGGGGGTGGGAATGAGCAGTTCTTC. Amino acid sequence: CASSFRTGGGNEQFF. Variable domain in full (rest from reference TRBV7-2 and TRBJ2-1): GAGVSQSPSNKVTEKGKDVELRCDPISGHTALYWYRQSLGQGLEFLIYFQGNSAPDKSGLPSDRFSAERTGGSVSTLTIQRTQQEDSAVYLCASSFRTGGGNEQFFGPGTRLTVL.

This chain joins TRBV5-1 and TRBJ2-3; 9 nucleotides match TRBD2. V shed 0 bases, J shed 6 bases, and the junction held 8 bases outside the gene matches. This CDR3 is 16 amino acids long. Per germline, CDR1 SGHRS and CDR2 YFSETQ. CDR3: CASSLASGGRADTQYF. The CDR3 DNA reads TGCGCCAGCAGCTTGGCCTCGGGCGGGAGGGCCGATACGCAGTATTTT.

This clonotype was found many times. This chain joins TRBV7-3 and TRBJ2-5, with TRBD2 matching 13 bases. V lost 0 bases and J lost 3; bases outside the gene matches: 1. CDR3 length equals 16 residues. Germline CDR1 and CDR2: SGHTA and FQGTGA. The CDR3 coding sequence is TGTGCCAGCAGCTTAACTGGGACTAGCGGGAAAGAGACCCAGTACTTC. Amino acids: CASSLTGTSGKETQYF.

This clonotype was detected only a few times. This chain links TRBV24-1 with TRBJ2-2, with a weak D call TRBD2 (5 bases). The CDR3 is 14 residues long. Per the germline V gene, CDR1 is KGHDR and CDR2 is SFDVKD. V was shortened by 9 bases and J by 5 bases, with 15 bases between the two germline ends. The CDR3 loop is CATANPPGTGELFF. CDR3 sequence (DNA): TGTGCCACCGCAAACCCCCCGGGGACCGGGGAGCTGTTTTTT.

Many counts were recorded for this clonotype. This chain connects TRBV12-3 or TRBV12-4 to TRBJ2-5; TRBD2 aligns across 10 bases. The J segment lost 5 bases and the V segment lost 1 base, leaving 10 bases of the junction unmatched. The CDR3 runs to 17 residues. The DNA for the CDR3 is TGTGCCAGCAGTTTAGGGTTAGCGGGAGGCGAAGGGGAGACCCAGTACTTC. It codes for CASSLGLAGGEGETQYF.